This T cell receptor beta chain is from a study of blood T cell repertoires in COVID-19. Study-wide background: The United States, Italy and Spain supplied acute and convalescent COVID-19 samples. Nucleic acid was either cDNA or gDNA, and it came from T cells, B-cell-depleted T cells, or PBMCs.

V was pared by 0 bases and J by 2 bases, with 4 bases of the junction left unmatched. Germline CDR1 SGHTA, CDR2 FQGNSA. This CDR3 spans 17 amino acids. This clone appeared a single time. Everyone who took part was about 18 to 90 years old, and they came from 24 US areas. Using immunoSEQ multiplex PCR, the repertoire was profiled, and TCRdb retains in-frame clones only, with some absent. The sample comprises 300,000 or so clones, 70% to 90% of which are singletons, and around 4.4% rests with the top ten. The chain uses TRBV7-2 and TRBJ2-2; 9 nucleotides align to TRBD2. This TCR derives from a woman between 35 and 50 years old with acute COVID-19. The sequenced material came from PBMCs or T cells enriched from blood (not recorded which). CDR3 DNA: TGTGCCAGCAGCTTAGCGGCTAGCGGGGCCAACACCGGGGAGCTGTTTTTT. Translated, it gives CASSLAASGANTGELFF.